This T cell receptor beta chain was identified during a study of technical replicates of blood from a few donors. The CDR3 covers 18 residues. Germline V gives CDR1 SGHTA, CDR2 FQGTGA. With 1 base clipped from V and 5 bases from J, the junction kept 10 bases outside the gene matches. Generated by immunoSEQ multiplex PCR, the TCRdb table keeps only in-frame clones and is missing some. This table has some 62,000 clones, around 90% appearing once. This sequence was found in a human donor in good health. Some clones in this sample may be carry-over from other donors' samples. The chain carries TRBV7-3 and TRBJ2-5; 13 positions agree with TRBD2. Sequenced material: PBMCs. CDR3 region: CASSLRSGLAGDRETQYF. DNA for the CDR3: TGTGCCAGCAGCTTAAGAAGTGGACTAGCGGGGGACCGGGAGACCCAGTACTTC. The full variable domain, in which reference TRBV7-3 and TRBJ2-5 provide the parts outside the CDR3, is GAGVSQTPSNKVTEKGKYVELRCDPISGHTALYWYRQSLGQGPEFLIYFQGTGAADDSGLPNDRFFAVRPEGSVSTLKIQRTERGDSAVYLCASSLRSGLAGDRETQYFGPGTRLLVL.